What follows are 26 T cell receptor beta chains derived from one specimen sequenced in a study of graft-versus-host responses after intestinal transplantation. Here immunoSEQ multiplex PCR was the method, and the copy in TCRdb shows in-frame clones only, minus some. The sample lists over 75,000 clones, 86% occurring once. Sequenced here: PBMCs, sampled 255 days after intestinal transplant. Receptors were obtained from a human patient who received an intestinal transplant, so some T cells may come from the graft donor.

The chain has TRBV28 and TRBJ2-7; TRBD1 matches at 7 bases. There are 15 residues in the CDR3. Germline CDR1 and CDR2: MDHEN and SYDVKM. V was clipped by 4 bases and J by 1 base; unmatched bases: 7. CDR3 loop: CASSWDSTYSYEQYV. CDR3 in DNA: TGTGCCAGCAGTTGGGACAGCACTTATTCCTACGAGCAGTACGTC.

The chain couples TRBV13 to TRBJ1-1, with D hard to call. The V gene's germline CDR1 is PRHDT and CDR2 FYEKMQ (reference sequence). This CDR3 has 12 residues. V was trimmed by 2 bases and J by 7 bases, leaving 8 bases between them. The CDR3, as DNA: TGTGCCAGCAGCTTAAGGTCTTTTGAAGCTTTCTTT. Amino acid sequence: CASSLRSFEAFF.

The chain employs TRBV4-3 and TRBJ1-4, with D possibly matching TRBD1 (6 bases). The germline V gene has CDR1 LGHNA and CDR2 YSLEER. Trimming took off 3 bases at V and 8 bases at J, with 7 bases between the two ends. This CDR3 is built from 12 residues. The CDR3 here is CASSQQGEKLFF. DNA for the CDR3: TGCGCCAGCAGCCAGCAGGGGGAAAAACTGTTTTTT.

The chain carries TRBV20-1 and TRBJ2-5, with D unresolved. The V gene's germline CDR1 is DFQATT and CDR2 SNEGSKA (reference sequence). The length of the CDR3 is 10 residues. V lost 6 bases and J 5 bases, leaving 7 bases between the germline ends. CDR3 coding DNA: TGCAGTGCGACGCAGGAGACCCAGTACTTC. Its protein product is CSATQETQYF.

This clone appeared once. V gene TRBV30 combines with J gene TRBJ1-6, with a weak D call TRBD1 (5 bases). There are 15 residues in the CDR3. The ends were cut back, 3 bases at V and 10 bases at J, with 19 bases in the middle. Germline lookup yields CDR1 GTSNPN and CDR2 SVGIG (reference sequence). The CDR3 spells CAWSPRRGTGSPLHF. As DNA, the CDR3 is TGTGCCTGGAGCCCCCGCCGGGGGACGGGATCACCCCTCCACTTT.

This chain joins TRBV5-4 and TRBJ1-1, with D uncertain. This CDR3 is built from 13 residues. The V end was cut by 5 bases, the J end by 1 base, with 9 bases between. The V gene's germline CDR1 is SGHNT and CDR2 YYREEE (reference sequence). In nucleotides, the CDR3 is TGTGCCAGCAGTCCCCTTCCGAACACTGAAGCTTTCTTT. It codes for CASSPLPNTEAFF.

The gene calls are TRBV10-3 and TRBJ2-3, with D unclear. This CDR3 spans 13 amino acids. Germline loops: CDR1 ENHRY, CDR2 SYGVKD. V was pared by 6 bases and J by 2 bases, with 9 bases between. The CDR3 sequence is CAISLKPTDTQYF. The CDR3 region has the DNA TGTGCCATCAGCTTAAAACCCACAGATACGCAGTATTTT.

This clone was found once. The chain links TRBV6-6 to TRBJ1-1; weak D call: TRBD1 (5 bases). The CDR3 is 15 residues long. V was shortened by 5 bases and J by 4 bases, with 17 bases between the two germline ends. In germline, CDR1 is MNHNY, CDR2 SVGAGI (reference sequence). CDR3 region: CASSKRGRGTTEAFF. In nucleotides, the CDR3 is TGTGCCAGCAGTAAACGGGGCAGAGGGACCACTGAAGCTTTCTTT.

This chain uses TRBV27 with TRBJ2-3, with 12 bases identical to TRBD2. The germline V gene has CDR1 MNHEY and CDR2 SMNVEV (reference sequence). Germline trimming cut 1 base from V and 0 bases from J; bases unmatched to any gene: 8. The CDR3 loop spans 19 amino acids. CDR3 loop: CASSLYGTSGFTSTDTQYF. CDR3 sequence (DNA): TGTGCCAGCAGTTTATATGGGACTAGCGGGTTCACTAGCACAGATACGCAGTATTTT.

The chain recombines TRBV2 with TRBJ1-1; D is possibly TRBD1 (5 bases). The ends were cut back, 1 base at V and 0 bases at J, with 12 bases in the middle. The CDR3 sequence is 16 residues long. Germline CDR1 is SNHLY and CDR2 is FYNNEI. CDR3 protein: CASSEGQMSLNTEAFF. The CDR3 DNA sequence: TGTGCCAGCAGTGAAGGACAGATGTCATTGAACACTGAAGCTTTCTTT.

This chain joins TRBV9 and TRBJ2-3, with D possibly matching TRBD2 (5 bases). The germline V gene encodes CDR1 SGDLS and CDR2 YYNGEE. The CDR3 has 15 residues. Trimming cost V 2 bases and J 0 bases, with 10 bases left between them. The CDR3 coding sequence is TGTGCCAGCAGCGTCCCCTGGGAGAGCACAGATACGCAGTATTTT. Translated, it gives CASSVPWESTDTQYF.

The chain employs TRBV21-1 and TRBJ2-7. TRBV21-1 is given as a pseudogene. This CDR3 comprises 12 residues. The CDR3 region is CASSPSSYEQYV. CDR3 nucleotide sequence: TGTGCCAGCAGCCCCAGCTCCTACGAGCAGTACGTC.

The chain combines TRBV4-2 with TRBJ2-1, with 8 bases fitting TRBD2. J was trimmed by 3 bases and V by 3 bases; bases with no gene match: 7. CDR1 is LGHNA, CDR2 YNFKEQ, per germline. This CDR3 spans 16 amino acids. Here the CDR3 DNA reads TGTGCCAGCAGCCATGGTCAAGCGGGGGACTACAATGAGCAGTTCTTC. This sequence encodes CASSHGQAGDYNEQFF.

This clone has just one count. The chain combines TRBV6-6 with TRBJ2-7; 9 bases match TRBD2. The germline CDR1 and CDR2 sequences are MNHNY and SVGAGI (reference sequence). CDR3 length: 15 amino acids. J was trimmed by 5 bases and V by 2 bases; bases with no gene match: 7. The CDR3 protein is CASSYGGSGRNEQYF. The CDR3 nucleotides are TGTGCCAGCAGTTACGGGGGTAGCGGGAGAAACGAGCAGTACTTC.

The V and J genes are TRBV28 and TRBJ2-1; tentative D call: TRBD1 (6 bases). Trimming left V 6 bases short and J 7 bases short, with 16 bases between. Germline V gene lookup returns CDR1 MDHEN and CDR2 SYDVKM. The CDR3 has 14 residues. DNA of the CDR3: TGTGCCAGCAGGCCCCCGGGACAAATAAATGAGCAGTTCTTC. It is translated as CASRPPGQINEQFF.

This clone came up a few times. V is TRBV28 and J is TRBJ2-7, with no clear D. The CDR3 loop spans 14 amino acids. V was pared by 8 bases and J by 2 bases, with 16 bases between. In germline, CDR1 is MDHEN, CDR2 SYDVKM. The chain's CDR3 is CASQSPTYPYEQYF. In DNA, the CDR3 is TGTGCCAGCCAGTCTCCTACATATCCCTACGAGCAGTACTTC.

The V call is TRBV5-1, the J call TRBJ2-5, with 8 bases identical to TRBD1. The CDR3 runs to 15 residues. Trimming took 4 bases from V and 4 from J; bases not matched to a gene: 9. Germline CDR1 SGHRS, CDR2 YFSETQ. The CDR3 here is CASSAGQGKGETQYF. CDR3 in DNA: TGCGCCAGCAGCGCTGGACAGGGAAAGGGAGAGACCCAGTACTTC.

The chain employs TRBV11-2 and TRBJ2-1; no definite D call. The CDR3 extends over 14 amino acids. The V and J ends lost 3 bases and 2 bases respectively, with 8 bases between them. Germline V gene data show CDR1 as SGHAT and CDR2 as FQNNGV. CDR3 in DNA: TGTGCCAGCAGCTTCGAGGTACCCTACAATGAGCAGTTCTTC. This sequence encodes CASSFEVPYNEQFF.

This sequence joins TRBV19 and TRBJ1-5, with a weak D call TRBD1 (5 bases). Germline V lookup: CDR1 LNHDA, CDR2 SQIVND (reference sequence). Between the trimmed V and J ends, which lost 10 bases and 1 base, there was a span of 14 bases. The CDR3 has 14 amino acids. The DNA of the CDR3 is TGTGCCACTGCCCGGGAGGGGAGCAATCAGCCCCAGCATTTT. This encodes CATAREGSNQPQHF.

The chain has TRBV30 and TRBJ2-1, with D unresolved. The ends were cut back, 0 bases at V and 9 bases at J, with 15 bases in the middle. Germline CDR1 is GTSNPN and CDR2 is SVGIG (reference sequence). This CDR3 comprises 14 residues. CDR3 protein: CAWSVRQVWGEQFF. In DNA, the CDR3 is TGTGCCTGGAGTGTAAGGCAGGTCTGGGGTGAGCAGTTCTTC.

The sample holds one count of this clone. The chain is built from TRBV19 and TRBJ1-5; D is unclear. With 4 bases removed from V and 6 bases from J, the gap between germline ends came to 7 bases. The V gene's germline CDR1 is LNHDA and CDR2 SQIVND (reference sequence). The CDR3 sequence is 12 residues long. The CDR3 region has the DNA TGTGCCAGTAGTAACGGCTTTCAGCCCCAGCATTTT. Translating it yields CASSNGFQPQHF.

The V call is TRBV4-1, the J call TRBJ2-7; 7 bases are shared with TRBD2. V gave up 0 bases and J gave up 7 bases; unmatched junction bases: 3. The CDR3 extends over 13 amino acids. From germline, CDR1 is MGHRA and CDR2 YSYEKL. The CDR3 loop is CASSQDQAGEQYV. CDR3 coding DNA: TGCGCCAGCAGCCAAGATCAAGCGGGAGAGCAGTACGTC.

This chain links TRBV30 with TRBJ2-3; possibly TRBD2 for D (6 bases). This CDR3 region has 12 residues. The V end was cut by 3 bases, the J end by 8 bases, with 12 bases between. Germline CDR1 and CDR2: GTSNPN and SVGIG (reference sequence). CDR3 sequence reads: CAWSWGDGTQYF. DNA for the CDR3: TGTGCCTGGAGCTGGGGGGACGGTACGCAGTATTTT.

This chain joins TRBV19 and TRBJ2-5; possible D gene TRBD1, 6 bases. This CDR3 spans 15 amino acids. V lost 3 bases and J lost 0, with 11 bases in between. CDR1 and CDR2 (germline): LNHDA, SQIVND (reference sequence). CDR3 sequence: CASSIFHRDQETQYF. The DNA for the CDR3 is TGTGCCAGTAGTATTTTTCACAGGGACCAAGAGACCCAGTACTTC.

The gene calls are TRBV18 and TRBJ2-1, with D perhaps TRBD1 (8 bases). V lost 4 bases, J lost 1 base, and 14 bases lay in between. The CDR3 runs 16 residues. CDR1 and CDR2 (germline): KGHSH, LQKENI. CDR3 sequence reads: CASSQDRGGSYNEQFF. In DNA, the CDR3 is TGTGCCAGCTCACAAGACAGGGGAGGGTCCTACAATGAGCAGTTCTTC.

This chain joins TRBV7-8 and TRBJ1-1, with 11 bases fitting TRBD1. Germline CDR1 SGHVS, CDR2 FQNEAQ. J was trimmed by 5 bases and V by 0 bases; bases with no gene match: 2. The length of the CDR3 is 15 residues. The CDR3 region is CASSLADRGRTEAFF. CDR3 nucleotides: TGTGCCAGCAGCTTAGCGGACAGGGGGCGGACTGAAGCTTTCTTT. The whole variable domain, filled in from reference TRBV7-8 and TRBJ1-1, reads GAGVSQSPRYKVAKRGQDVALRCDPISGHVSLFWYQQALGQGPEFLTYFQNEAQLDKSGLPSDRFFAERPEGSVSTLKIQRTQQEDSAVYLCASSLADRGRTEAFFGQGTRLTVV.